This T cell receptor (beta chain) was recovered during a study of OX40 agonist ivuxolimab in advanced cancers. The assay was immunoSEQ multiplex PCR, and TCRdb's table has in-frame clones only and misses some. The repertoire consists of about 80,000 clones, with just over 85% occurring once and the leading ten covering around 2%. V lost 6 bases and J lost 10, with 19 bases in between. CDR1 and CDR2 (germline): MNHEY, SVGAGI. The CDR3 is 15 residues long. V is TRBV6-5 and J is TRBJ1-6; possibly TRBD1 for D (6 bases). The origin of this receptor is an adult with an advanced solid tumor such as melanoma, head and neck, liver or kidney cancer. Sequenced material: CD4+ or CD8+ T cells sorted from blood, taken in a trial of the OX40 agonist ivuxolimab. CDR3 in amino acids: CASRIRQVAGSPLHF. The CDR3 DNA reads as TGTGCCAGCAGGATAAGACAGGTCGCGGGATCACCCCTCCACTTT.